The clone carrying this T cell receptor (beta chain) was observed a few times. Its target is unknown. The data were obtained in a study of shared clonotypes between healthy human individuals. Points from the study as a whole: Only blood was sampled; tissue repertoires likely differ.

The assay was carried out at the deep level. The material for each subset, its genomic DNA, was split evenly across several immunoSEQ plates. TCRdb's copy holds only in-frame clones and misses some; the assay was immunoSEQ multiplex PCR. In the table there are approximately 500,000 clones, around 80% of which are singletons. Participating donors were healthy, HIV-negative adults free of recent acute infections or vaccinations. Trimming at V came to 7 bases and at J to 4 bases, leaving 16 bases not matched to a gene. Germline V gene data show CDR1 as MDHEN and CDR2 as SYDVKM. The CDR3 length is 17 residues.

This chain uses TRBV28 with TRBJ2-3; TRBD2 aligns across 8 bases. The receptor was isolated from a woman aged 40 to 50 in good health. Some clones in this sample may be carry-over from other donors' samples. The sample comprised PBMCs. CDR3 nucleotides: TGTGCCAGCACTACCCCCCCGACGGGAGGGCCGGCAGATACGCAGTATTTT. As protein: CASTTPPTGGPADTQYF.